What follows describes a single T cell receptor (beta chain). Germline V CDR1 and CDR2: LNHDA, SQIVND (reference sequence). This CDR3 region has 15 residues. V lost 5 bases to trimming and J lost 4 bases; unmatched junction nucleotides: 6. In the original analysis: Scientists estimated how many nucleated cells there were by amplifying reference gene primers. TCRdb keeps only in-frame clones here, not all; method: immunoSEQ multiplex PCR. V and J calls and clone size are given by that table; D and trimming were obtained from the DNA. Of about 140,000 clones listed, 70% to 80% are singletons. This sample is drawn from a study of blood T cell repertoires in COVID-19. Study in general: COVID-19 samples from acute and convalescent phases originated in the United States, Italy and Spain. The analysed material was cDNA or gDNA that came from T cells, B-cell-depleted T cells, or PBMCs.

The sequenced material came from peripheral blood. The TCR sequence derives from a woman aged 45-65 years with active or convalescent COVID-19. The V and J genes are TRBV19 and TRBJ1-1, with 11 bases lining up with TRBD1. The CDR3 coding sequence is TGTGCCAGTAGTCCAAAGGACAGGGGGCGCACTGAAGCTTTCTTT. Protein: CASSPKDRGRTEAFF. Full variable domain (outside the CDR3, taken from reference TRBV19 and TRBJ1-1): DGGITQSPKYLFRKEGQNVTLSCEQNLNHDAMYWYRQDPGQGLRLIYYSQIVNDFQKGDIAEGYSVSREKKESFPLTVTSAQKNPTAFYLCASSPKDRGRTEAFFGQGTRLTVV.